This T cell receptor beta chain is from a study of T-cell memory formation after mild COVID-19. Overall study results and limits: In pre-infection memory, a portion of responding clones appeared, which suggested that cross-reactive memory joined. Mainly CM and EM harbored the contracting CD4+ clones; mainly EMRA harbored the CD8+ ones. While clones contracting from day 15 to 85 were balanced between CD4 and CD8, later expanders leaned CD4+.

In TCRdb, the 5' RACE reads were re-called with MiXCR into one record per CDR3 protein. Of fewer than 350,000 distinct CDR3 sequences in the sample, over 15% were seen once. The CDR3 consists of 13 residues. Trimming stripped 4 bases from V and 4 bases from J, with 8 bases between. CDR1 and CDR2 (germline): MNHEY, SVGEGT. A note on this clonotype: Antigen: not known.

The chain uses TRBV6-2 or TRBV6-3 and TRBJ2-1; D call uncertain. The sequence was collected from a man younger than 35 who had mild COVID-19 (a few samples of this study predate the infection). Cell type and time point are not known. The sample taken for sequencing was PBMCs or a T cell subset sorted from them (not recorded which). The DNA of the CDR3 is TGTGCCAGCAGTTTTGACGGTTACAATGAGCAGTTCTTC. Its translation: CASSFDGYNEQFF.